The 30 T cell receptor beta chains listed next were all sequenced from one sample in a study of PD-1 blockade in classical Hodgkin lymphoma. This table comes from immunoSEQ multiplex PCR, and its TCRdb copy is limited to in-frame clones, with some not included. The data show some 50,000 clones, approximately 70% seen once. Following autologous stem cell transplantation, relapse occurred in every patient, and exposure to brentuximab vedotin varied. The sequencing used peripheral blood mononuclear cells (PBMCs), collected at baseline. The receptors originated from a human donor with classical Hodgkin lymphoma.

The V call is TRBV29-1, the J call TRBJ2-3; the D gene is possibly TRBD1 (6 bases). With 3 bases removed from V and 0 bases from J, the gap between germline ends came to 10 bases. The CDR3 length is 14 residues. CDR1 is SQVTM and CDR2 is ANQGSEA in the germline V gene. The CDR3 DNA is TGCAGCGTTGACTGGGGGCCTAGCACAGATACGCAGTATTTT. Protein product: CSVDWGPSTDTQYF.

The genes are TRBV5-8 and TRBJ2-1; 7 bases map to TRBD2. After removal of 5 bases from V and 0 bases from J, the junction contained 8 bases not matched to a gene. The V gene's germline CDR1 is SGHTS and CDR2 YDEGEE. There are 16 residues in the CDR3. CDR3 in DNA: TGTGCCAGCAGTCATAGACTAGCCAGCTCCTACAATGAGCAGTTCTTC. Amino acids: CASSHRLASSYNEQFF.

This clone has only one observation. The CDR3 bases are TGCGCCAGCAGCCTAACAAACAGCGCAACTAATGAAAAACTGTTTTTT. It yields the protein CASSLTNSATNEKLFF. The chain couples TRBV4-1 to TRBJ1-4; D uncertain. The germline V gene encodes CDR1 MGHRA and CDR2 YSYEKL. Trimming shortened V by 4 bases and J by 0 bases, and 12 bases separated the two germline ends. This CDR3 has 16 residues.

Details on this clone: One junction end disagrees with the germline gene, perhaps due to a read error. The chain employs TRBV18 and TRBJ1-1, with a tentative D call TRBD1 (6 bases). Germline V gene data show CDR1 as KGHSH and CDR2 as LQKENI. The CDR3 is 14 residues long. The CDR3 loop reads CAGSQRTVNTEAFF. CDR3 bases: TGTGCCGGCTCACAAAGGACAGTGAACACTGAAGCTTTCTTT.

This chain connects TRBV19 to TRBJ2-1, with 7 bases identical to TRBD2. The V gene end was trimmed by 0 bases and the J gene end by 7 bases; junction bases not matched to a gene: 15. CDR1 LNHDA and CDR2 SQIVND come from the germline V gene (reference sequence). CDR3 length: 18 residues. The CDR3 nucleotides are TGTGCCAGTAGTATAGAATTGGGAGGGAGGGCCCCCATGAATGAGCAGTTCTTC. Its protein product is CASSIELGGRAPMNEQFF.

The chain employs TRBV18 and TRBJ1-1, with D unresolved. The V gene's germline CDR1 is KGHSH and CDR2 LQKENI. This CDR3 has 14 residues. The V end was cut by 0 bases, the J end by 4 bases, with 9 bases between. CDR3 in DNA: TGTGCCAGCTCACCACCAGGGTTGATCACTGAAGCTTTCTTT. It codes for CASSPPGLITEAFF.

In the case of this clone: Other DNA sequences in this specimen translate into the identical CDR3. The rearrangement joins TRBV15 to TRBJ2-5; TRBD1 matches 9 bases. This CDR3 spans 15 amino acids. J was trimmed by 4 bases and V by 1 base; bases with no gene match: 4. CDR1 is LNHNV and CDR2 is YYDKDF in the germline V gene (reference sequence). CDR3 loop: CATSRGATGGETQYF. For the CDR3, the DNA is TGTGCCACCAGCAGAGGGGCGACAGGGGGAGAGACCCAGTACTTC. Drawing the rest from reference TRBV15 and TRBJ2-5, the complete variable domain is DAMVIQNPRYQVTQFGKPVTLSCSQTLNHNVMYWYQQKSSQAPKLLFHYYDKDFNNEADTPDNFQSRRPNTSFCFLDIRSPGLGDTAMYLCATSRGATGGETQYFGPGTRLLVL.

The chain is built from TRBV19 and TRBJ2-3; 11 positions agree with TRBD1. Trimming took 7 bases from V and 5 from J; bases not matched to a gene: 8. CDR1 LNHDA and CDR2 SQIVND come from the germline V gene (reference sequence). The CDR3 contains 15 residues. DNA of the CDR3: TGTGCCAGTACCCCGGACAGGGGGCGTCTAGATACGCAGTATTTT. Amino acid sequence: CASTPDRGRLDTQYF.

The table lists this clone with a count of one. V gene TRBV9 combines with J gene TRBJ2-1, with 8 positions matching TRBD2. Losses at the gene ends were 7 bases for V and 4 bases for J; bases not matched to a gene: 10. Germline assignment: CDR1 SGDLS and CDR2 YYNGEE. The CDR3 loop spans 15 amino acids. CDR3 nucleotides: TGTGCCAGCGGTGCCACCAGCGGGAGTTACAATGAGCAGTTCTTC. It yields the protein CASGATSGSYNEQFF.

This clone was picked up one time. Other DNA sequences in the sample encode the same CDR3. The genes are TRBV5-1 and TRBJ1-1, with 7 bases matching TRBD1. This CDR3 spans 14 amino acids. The junction had 1 base not matched to a gene; V was cut back by 2 bases and J by 0 bases. Germline V gives CDR1 SGHRS, CDR2 YFSETQ. CDR3 amino acids: CASSLQGMNTEAFF. DNA for the CDR3: TGCGCCAGCAGCTTACAGGGGATGAACACTGAAGCTTTCTTT.

The V and J genes are TRBV2 and TRBJ1-5; 7 bases agree with TRBD1. CDR3 length: 14 residues. Germline values: CDR1 SNHLY, CDR2 FYNNEI. The ends lost 5 bases at V and 6 bases at J; junction bases unmatched: 7. This CDR3 is CASSLDRAGQPQHF. The CDR3 coding sequence is TGTGCCAGCAGTCTCGACAGGGCGGGTCAGCCCCAGCATTTT.

The chain carries TRBV10-3 and TRBJ2-2; TRBD2 aligns across 8 bases. V shed 3 bases, J shed 7 bases, and the junction held 10 bases outside the gene matches. The CDR3 runs to 16 residues. Per germline, CDR1 ENHRY and CDR2 SYGVKD. The CDR3 coding sequence is TGTGCCATCAGTGACGAGAGCGGGAGAGGTATCGGGGAGCTGTTTTTT. Translating gives CAISDESGRGIGELFF.

This chain uses TRBV6-5 with TRBJ1-2; D is perhaps TRBD1 (6 bases). Per the germline V gene, CDR1 is MNHEY and CDR2 is SVGAGI. CDR3 length equals 14 residues. The V end lost 7 bases, the J end lost 3 bases, and 15 bases lay between the germline ends. The CDR3 protein is CASNPTGADYGYTF. In DNA form, the CDR3 reads TGTGCCAGCAACCCCACGGGGGCTGACTATGGCTACACCTTC.

The CDR3, as DNA: TGTGCCAGCAGTGATTTTCCAAATTATGGCTACACCTTC. This translates into CASSDFPNYGYTF. The gene calls are TRBV25-1 and TRBJ1-2; D unclear. Germline assignment: CDR1 MGHDK and CDR2 SYGVNS. CDR3 size: 13 residues. The V end lost 3 bases, the J end lost 5 bases, and 10 bases lay between the germline ends.

The chain recombines TRBV30 with TRBJ2-3, with D uncertain. Germline CDR1 and CDR2: GTSNPN and SVGIG (reference sequence). CDR3 length equals 13 residues. V was shortened by 0 bases and J by 5 bases, with 9 bases between the two germline ends. The CDR3 reads CAWSVRRQDTQYF. The CDR3 DNA reads as TGTGCCTGGAGTGTACGGCGGCAAGATACGCAGTATTTT.

The chain employs TRBV19 and TRBJ1-3; D not certain. Per the germline V gene, CDR1 is LNHDA and CDR2 is SQIVND (reference sequence). This CDR3 region has 15 residues. Trimming removed 3 bases at V and 0 bases at J, with 9 bases between. CDR3 in DNA: TGTGCCAGTAGTATGCGGGCCTCCTCTGGAAACACCATATATTTT. It is translated as CASSMRASSGNTIYF.

V gene TRBV20-1 combines with J gene TRBJ1-1; no reliable D call. Germline values: CDR1 DFQATT, CDR2 SNEGSKA (reference sequence). The V gene lost 1 base and the J gene lost 7 bases, with 7 bases spanning the gap. The CDR3 consists of 11 residues. The CDR3, as DNA: TGCAGTGCTAGAGCAGTGTTTGAAGCTTTCTTT. Translated: CSARAVFEAFF.

This chain links TRBV15 with TRBJ1-1, with D unresolved. The ends were cut back, 5 bases at V and 2 bases at J, with 12 bases in the middle. Looked up from germline, CDR1 is LNHNV and CDR2 is YYDKDF (reference sequence). The CDR3 runs to 14 residues. This CDR3 reads CATSRREVNTEAFF. The CDR3 DNA reads as TGTGCCACCAGCCGCCGGGAGGTAAACACTGAAGCTTTCTTT.

The chain carries TRBV5-1 and TRBJ1-2; 7 bases agree with TRBD1. The V segment lost 4 bases and the J segment 8 bases; nucleotides outside the gene matches: 11. CDR3 length equals 14 residues. Germline V gives CDR1 SGHRS, CDR2 YFSETQ. The CDR3 coding sequence is TGCGCCAGCAGCATAACGACAGGGTCAAAAGGCTACACCTTC. Encoded protein: CASSITTGSKGYTF.

The J gene is TRBJ2-7, the V gene TRBV2; 7 bases align to TRBD1. The CDR3 is 14 amino acids. Germline V gene lookup returns CDR1 SNHLY and CDR2 FYNNEI. With 2 bases clipped from V and 6 bases from J, the junction kept 7 bases outside the gene matches. Here the CDR3 reads CASSEFGTGVEQYF. The CDR3 DNA reads TGTGCCAGCAGTGAATTCGGAACAGGGGTCGAGCAGTACTTC.

The V gene is TRBV9, the J gene TRBJ2-1; a possible D gene is TRBD2 (5 bases). Germline CDR1 SGDLS, CDR2 YYNGEE. V was cut by 2 bases and J by 9 bases, with 15 bases left in between. The CDR3 has 14 residues. CDR3 region: CASSVDPNGVEQFF. As DNA, the CDR3 is TGTGCCAGCAGCGTGGATCCCAACGGGGTTGAGCAGTTCTTC.

The rearrangement joins TRBV7-2 to TRBJ1-5; no firm D call. The CDR3 extends over 15 amino acids. V was pared by 1 base and J by 3 bases, with 10 bases between. Germline assignment: CDR1 SGHTA and CDR2 FQGNSA. The CDR3 DNA reads as TGTGCCAGCAGCTTAGGAACTCAAATCAATCAGCCCCAGCATTTT. It codes for CASSLGTQINQPQHF.

The chain carries TRBV7-9 and TRBJ1-4, with 7 bases lining up with TRBD1. Germline loops: CDR1 SEHNR, CDR2 FQNEAQ (reference sequence). The V and J ends lost 7 bases and 4 bases, in that order; junction bases with no gene match: 9. The CDR3 loop spans 15 amino acids. The CDR3 here is CASIRGEGLNEKLFF. As DNA, the CDR3 is TGTGCCAGCATCAGGGGGGAGGGCCTTAATGAAAAACTGTTTTTT.

This clone has a single count. This sequence joins TRBV5-1 and TRBJ1-3, with a tentative D call TRBD1 (5 bases). V lost 0 bases, J lost 0 bases, and 13 bases lay in between. This CDR3 region has 17 residues. The germline gives CDR1 SGHRS, CDR2 YFSETQ. CDR3 loop: CASSLVTSTVSGNTIYF. The CDR3 nucleotides are TGCGCCAGCAGCTTGGTAACTTCGACAGTCTCTGGAAACACCATATATTTT.

J is TRBJ2-1 and V is TRBV5-1, with 10 nucleotides matching TRBD2. Trimming removed 1 base from V and 7 bases from J; junction bases left unmatched: 5. Germline-derived CDR1 and CDR2 are SGHRS and YFSETQ. The CDR3 sequence is 15 residues long. CDR3 DNA: TGCGCCAGCAGCTTGTTTTCTAGCGGGGGAAATGAGCAGTTCTTC. This gives the protein CASSLFSSGGNEQFF.

The chain carries TRBV20-1 and TRBJ1-1; no clear D. From germline, CDR1 is DFQATT and CDR2 SNEGSKA (reference sequence). The CDR3 has 11 residues. Trimming pared 5 bases from V and 4 bases from J, leaving 8 bases between. CDR3 loop: CSAFYGTEAFF. The CDR3 DNA follows: TGCAGTGCTTTTTACGGCACTGAAGCTTTCTTT.

This clone has only a few counts. The V and J genes are TRBV19 and TRBJ1-1, with D tentatively TRBD1 (6 bases). Germline V gene sequence: CDR1 LNHDA, CDR2 SQIVND (reference sequence). V gave up 7 bases and J gave up 4 bases, with 13 bases separating them. CDR3 length equals 13 residues. The CDR3 loop reads CASKFGGGTEAFF. The CDR3 DNA follows: TGTGCCAGTAAATTTGGGGGCGGCACTGAAGCTTTCTTT.

This clone was recorded a few times. The chain has TRBV9 and TRBJ1-5; D is perhaps TRBD1 (5 bases). The CDR3 loop spans 15 amino acids. V dropped 4 bases and J dropped 4 bases, with 15 bases sitting between them. Germline V CDR1 and CDR2: SGDLS, YYNGEE. In nucleotides, the CDR3 is TGTGCCAGCAGCCCCTCGACAGCTATGAATCAGCCCCAGCATTTT. Its protein is CASSPSTAMNQPQHF. Using reference TRBV9 and TRBJ1-5 for the parts outside the CDR3, the full variable domain is DSGVTQTPKHLITATGQRVTLRCSPRSGDLSVYWYQQSLDQGLQFLIQYYNGEERAKGNILERFSAQQFPDLHSELNLSSLELGDSALYFCASSPSTAMNQPQHFGDGTRLSIL.

The V and J genes are TRBV27 and TRBJ1-1, with 7 bases identical to TRBD1. The germline CDR1 and CDR2 sequences are MNHEY and SMNVEV (reference sequence). Trimming cost V 11 bases and J 1 base; bases outside gene matches: 4. This CDR3 is built from 12 residues. The chain's CDR3 is CASGQTNTEAFF. In DNA form, the CDR3 reads TGTGCCTCGGGACAGACGAACACTGAAGCTTTCTTT.

CDR3 amino acids: CATSSATGIYEQYF. The CDR3, as DNA: TGTGCCACCAGCAGTGCCACAGGGATTTACGAGCAGTACTTC. This chain uses TRBV15 with TRBJ2-7, with a tentative D call TRBD1 (6 bases). The CDR3 covers 14 residues. V shed 3 bases and J shed 4 bases, with 13 bases lying between them. Germline lookup yields CDR1 LNHNV and CDR2 YYDKDF (reference sequence).